Each of the 18 T cell receptor beta chains below was sequenced from the same sample in a study of naive and memory T cell subsets. The SP2 primer and nested alpha and beta constant region primers amplified ligated cDNA in four rounds. TCRdb reanalysed the 5' RACE reads using MiXCR and keeps one entry per CDR3 protein. In the table there are 45,000 to 55,000 distinct CDR3 sequences, over 3.5% of which are singletons. A UMI-containing oligonucleotide was joined by 3' ligation to the TCR cDNA template. The receptors shown here come from a female donor in good health.

This clonotype was observed many times. This chain uses TRBV19 with TRBJ1-5; TRBD1 matches 8 bases. This CDR3 is built from 14 residues. With V trimmed by 5 bases and J by 5 bases, 5 bases remained unmatched. Germline values: CDR1 LNHDA, CDR2 SQIVND (reference sequence). The CDR3 nucleotides are TGTGCCAGTAGTCCGTCAGGGGGCGATCAGCCCCAGCATTTT. This gives the protein CASSPSGGDQPQHF.

The chain combines TRBV19 with TRBJ2-6; the D is unclear. The CDR3 has 16 amino acids. Trimming cost V 7 bases and J 0 bases, with 13 bases left between them. Germline CDR1 reads LNHDA; CDR2 reads SQIVND (reference sequence). The CDR3, as DNA: TGTGCCAGTAAGACGCAGACGAGCTCTGGGGCCAACGTCCTGACTTTC. The encoded protein is CASKTQTSSGANVLTF.

This clonotype was seen many times. This chain connects TRBV7-2 to TRBJ2-7; TRBD2 matches at 11 bases. V was pared by 4 bases and J by 0 bases, with 5 bases of the junction left unmatched. Germline CDR1 reads SGHTA; CDR2 reads FQGNSA. The CDR3 contains 16 residues. CDR3 in amino acids: CASSSNSGGGSYEQYF. The CDR3 nucleotides read TGTGCCAGCAGCTCCAATAGCGGGGGGGGCTCCTACGAGCAGTACTTC.

This clonotype was counted only a few times. The chain recombines TRBV10-1 with TRBJ2-1; 7 bases line up with TRBD2. CDR1 is WNHNN and CDR2 is SYGVQD in the germline V gene (reference sequence). The CDR3 length is 14 residues. V lost 2 bases to trimming and J lost 15 bases; unmatched junction nucleotides: 13. CDR3 DNA: TGCGCCAGCAGTGAGCTGAACGGACTAGGGGTCCGGTTCTTC. It translates to CASSELNGLGVRFF.

This clonotype was counted ten times or more. The chain recombines TRBV2 with TRBJ1-2, with 7 positions matching TRBD1. The germline V gene encodes CDR1 SNHLY and CDR2 FYNNEI. After removal of 4 bases from V and 6 bases from J, the junction contained 8 bases not matched to a gene. CDR3 size: 14 residues. CDR3: CASSGQGGADGYTF. The CDR3 coding sequence is TGTGCCAGCAGTGGTCAGGGGGGGGCGGATGGCTACACCTTC.

This clonotype showed up many times. This sequence joins TRBV12-3 or TRBV12-4 and TRBJ1-5; 8 nucleotides match TRBD1. J gave up 3 bases and V 6 bases, and 7 bases lay outside the gene matches. This CDR3 spans 15 amino acids. CDR3 in amino acids: CASSEQGVINQPQHF. In DNA form, the CDR3 reads TGTGCCAGCAGCGAACAGGGGGTTATCAATCAGCCCCAGCATTTT.

This clonotype was seen at least ten times. The chain has TRBV28 and TRBJ2-7; TRBD2 matches at 8 bases. The J segment lost 6 bases and the V segment lost 5 bases, leaving 12 bases of the junction unmatched. The CDR3 loop spans 15 amino acids. Per germline, CDR1 MDHEN and CDR2 SYDVKM. The CDR3 DNA is TGTGCCAGCAGTGAGACTCGTGGACTAGCTGGCGAGCAGTACTTC. It is translated as CASSETRGLAGEQYF.

This clonotype was seen ten or more times. The chain recombines TRBV28 with TRBJ1-2; D perhaps matches TRBD1 (5 bases). The CDR3 runs 11 residues. Germline V gene data show CDR1 as MDHEN and CDR2 as SYDVKM. The germline V and J ends were trimmed by 10 bases and 10 bases, with 16 bases remaining between them. In DNA form, the CDR3 reads TGTGCCACCCGGGGACTTCCTTCCTACACCTTC. Translation: CATRGLPSYTF.

This clonotype has only a few counts. The J gene is TRBJ2-7, the V gene TRBV12-3 or TRBV12-4; TRBD2 aligns across 10 bases. The CDR3 is made up of 16 amino acids. Trimming removed 6 bases from V and 0 bases from J; junction bases left unmatched: 8. The CDR3 region has the DNA TGTGCCAGCAGAATTGGTAGCGGGAGGAGCTCCTACGAGCAGTACTTC. Translation gives CASRIGSGRSSYEQYF.

This rearrangement joins TRBV5-6 to TRBJ2-7; no reliable D call. V lost 2 bases and J lost 6, with 9 bases in between. CDR1 and CDR2 (germline): SGHDT, YYEEEE. This CDR3 is 12 amino acids long. In DNA, the CDR3 is TGTGCCAGCAGCTTAACAGTAACCGAGCAGTACTTC. Its translation is CASSLTVTEQYF.

A word on this clonotype: This sequence may be a read error, since a much larger clone differs from it by one base. The chain combines TRBV4-2 with TRBJ2-3; maybe TRBD2 (6 bases). Germline V lookup: CDR1 LGHNA, CDR2 YNFKEQ. This CDR3 comprises 16 residues. CDR3 DNA sequence: TGTGCCAGCAGCCATTCTACCGGGACTGTGACAGATACGCGGTATTTT. Protein sequence: CASSHSTGTVTDTRYF.

This clonotype was picked up many times. The V call is TRBV29-1, the J call TRBJ2-1, with D possibly matching TRBD2 (5 bases). Trimming stripped 1 base from V and 7 bases from J, with 11 bases between. Germline V lookup: CDR1 SQVTM, CDR2 ANQGSEA. The CDR3 loop spans 13 amino acids. The CDR3 loop is CSVEAREGNEQFF. The CDR3, as DNA: TGCAGCGTTGAAGCGAGGGAAGGGAATGAGCAGTTCTTC.

Ten or more counts support this clonotype. The J gene is TRBJ2-2, the V gene TRBV20-1; no reliable D call. Trimming removed 0 bases from V and 7 bases from J, with 12 bases in between. This CDR3 region has 14 residues. Per the germline V gene, CDR1 is DFQATT and CDR2 is SNEGSKA (reference sequence). The CDR3 protein is CSARDLGVVGELFF. The CDR3 region has the DNA TGCAGTGCTAGAGATCTGGGCGTGGTCGGGGAGCTGTTTTTT.

In its sample, this clonotype was seen many times. J is TRBJ2-2 and V is TRBV20-1, with 7 bases lining up with TRBD1. V shed 5 bases, J shed 5 bases, and the junction held 8 bases outside the gene matches. The V gene's germline CDR1 is DFQATT and CDR2 SNEGSKA (reference sequence). This CDR3 contains 14 residues. The CDR3 is CSARDREITGELFF. The CDR3, as DNA: TGCAGTGCTCGTGACAGGGAAATAACCGGGGAGCTGTTTTTT.

This clonotype showed up many times. The chain has TRBV28 and TRBJ1-1; 11 bases match TRBD1. Per germline, CDR1 MDHEN and CDR2 SYDVKM. With 6 bases clipped from V and 3 bases from J, the junction kept 9 bases outside the gene matches. The CDR3 is made up of 16 amino acids. The CDR3 DNA sequence: TGTGCCAGCAGGCCACTCGGACAGGGGGCGGACACTGAAGCTTTCTTT. It yields the protein CASRPLGQGADTEAFF. Looking up the rest from reference TRBV28 and TRBJ1-1 gives the full variable domain: DVKVTQSSRYLVKRTGEKVFLECVQDMDHENMFWYRQDPGLGLRLIYFSYDVKMKEKGDIPEGYSVSREKKERFSLILESASTNQTSMYLCASRPLGQGADTEAFFGQGTRLTVV.

This clonotype has a count of ten or more. V and J are TRBV28 and TRBJ2-3, with D possibly being TRBD2 (6 bases). Trimming stripped 4 bases from V and 0 bases from J, with 20 bases between. The CDR3 spans 18 residues. Germline CDR1 is MDHEN and CDR2 is SYDVKM. The CDR3 region is CASSSGLSLRASTDTQYF. The CDR3 bases are TGTGCCAGCAGTTCGGGACTTAGTCTCCGAGCTAGCACAGATACGCAGTATTTT.

The V and J genes are TRBV14 and TRBJ2-1; TRBD1 matches 8 bases. The CDR3 totals 16 residues. Germline trimming cut 7 bases from V and 9 bases from J; bases unmatched to any gene: 17. Germline values: CDR1 SGHDN, CDR2 FVKESK. The CDR3 DNA reads as TGTGCCAGCAACACGCGGCAGGGGGCTATGATAGGTGAGCAGTTCTTC. It specifies CASNTRQGAMIGEQFF.

This clonotype has a count of ten or more. The J gene is TRBJ1-1, the V gene TRBV16, with D possibly TRBD1 on 5 matching bases. Germline CDR1 KGHSY, CDR2 FQNENV. The CDR3 loop spans 16 amino acids. Deletions cut 4 bases from V and 1 base from J, with 16 bases between. CDR3 coding DNA: TGTGCCAGCAGCCGGGGGTTACAGGTACCGAACACTGAAGCTTTCTTT. Translated, it gives CASSRGLQVPNTEAFF.